One and the same sample provided the 30 T cell receptor beta chains below, sequenced in a study of vaccination and CD4 T cells after COVID-19. Treatment of the sample: roughly 10-day PBMC culture with coronavirus spike peptide pools or control peptides (ViraFEST assay). Ahead of the COVID-19 pandemic (2011-2018), the CD4+ T cells of the unexposed donor were collected. Sequence data for DNA of cultured CD4+ T cells were generated by the Oncomine TCR Beta short-read assay. A single record per CDR3 protein comes from TCRdb applying MiXCR to the PCR reads. There are about 5,700 distinct CDR3 sequences in the sample; 34% occur only once, and nearly 35% lies in the top ten. These receptors' antigens are unknown. The sequenced sample consisted of CD4+ T cells from blood, cultured in vitro. Receptor source: a human donor in good health.

This clonotype was seen a handful of times. The genes are TRBV6-1 and TRBJ2-7, with a tentative D call TRBD2 (6 bases). Germline V gene lookup returns CDR1 MNHNS and CDR2 SASEGT. The V end lost 0 bases, the J end lost 4 bases, and 16 bases lay between the germline ends. The CDR3 contains 16 residues. The DNA for the CDR3 is TGTGCCAGCAGTGAAGCTCCCCCGGGACTGCGATACGAGCAGTACTTC. It is translated as CASSEAPPGLRYEQYF.

Here the CDR3 reads CSVDQVGTDTQYF. The DNA of the CDR3 is TGCAGCGTGGACCAGGTTGGTACAGATACGCAGTATTTT. The genes are TRBV29-1 and TRBJ2-3; no clear D gene. Trimming stripped 6 bases from V and 3 bases from J, with 13 bases between. Looked up from germline, CDR1 is SQVTM and CDR2 is ANQGSEA. The CDR3 loop spans 13 amino acids.

V gene TRBV12-3 or TRBV12-4 combines with J gene TRBJ1-2; TRBD1 agrees at 7 bases. Trimming at V came to 6 bases and at J to 4 bases, leaving 8 bases not matched to a gene. This CDR3 contains 14 residues. The CDR3 loop is CASSPEGQFYGYTF. As DNA, the CDR3 is TGTGCCAGCAGCCCTGAGGGACAGTTCTATGGCTACACCTTC.

The count of this clonotype is one. This sequence joins TRBV6-1 and TRBJ1-6; TRBD1 is a possible D gene (6 bases). Germline assignment: CDR1 MNHNS and CDR2 SASEGT. V lost 9 bases and J lost 7, with 16 bases in between. CDR3 length: 14 residues. Here the CDR3 DNA reads TGTGCCAGTGGGAGACAGGTCTTCAATTCACCCCTCCACTTT. Translating gives CASGRQVFNSPLHF.

This rearrangement joins TRBV30 to TRBJ2-3, with D hard to call. From germline, CDR1 is GTSNPN and CDR2 SVGIG (reference sequence). V lost 8 bases to trimming and J lost 5 bases, with 17 bases between them. The CDR3 sequence is 13 residues long. The CDR3 DNA sequence: TGTGCCGGCAAGAAGGGCCCAGAAGATACGCAGTATTTT. Translated, it gives CAGKKGPEDTQYF. Full variable domain (missing parts from reference TRBV30 and TRBJ2-3): SQTIHQWPATLVQPVGSPLSLECTVEGTSNPNLYWYRQAAGRGLQLLFYSVGIGQISSEVPQNLSASRPQDRQFILSSKKLLLSDSGFYLCAGKKGPEDTQYFGPGTRLTVL.

This clonotype was counted a few times. This chain uses TRBV6-1 with TRBJ1-3; possible D gene TRBD1, 5 bases. Germline assignment: CDR1 MNHNS and CDR2 SASEGT. CDR3 length: 13 amino acids. Trimming shortened V by 9 bases and J by 0 bases, and 9 bases separated the two germline ends. This chain's CDR3 is CASEGPSGNTIYF. CDR3 sequence (DNA): TGTGCCAGTGAGGGGCCCTCTGGAAACACCATATATTTT.

The chain has TRBV20-1 and TRBJ1-1; D is possibly TRBD1 (6 bases). From germline, CDR1 is DFQATT and CDR2 SNEGSKA (reference sequence). V lost 3 bases to trimming and J lost 8 bases, with 19 bases between them. The CDR3 loop spans 14 amino acids. This CDR3 reads CSARDGQILWEAFF. The CDR3 coding sequence is TGCAGTGCTAGGGATGGACAGATCCTTTGGGAAGCTTTCTTT.

V gene TRBV19 combines with J gene TRBJ1-5; the D is unclear. Germline loops: CDR1 LNHDA, CDR2 SQIVND (reference sequence). The V end lost 5 bases, the J end lost 0 bases, and 11 bases lay between the germline ends. CDR3 length: 15 residues. The chain's CDR3 is CASSPQVHSNQPQHF. CDR3 bases: TGTGCCAGTAGTCCCCAGGTTCATAGCAATCAGCCCCAGCATTTT.

The chain employs TRBV7-2 and TRBJ1-5; possibly TRBD1 for D (5 bases). Germline V CDR1 and CDR2: SGHTA, FQGNSA. This CDR3 contains 15 residues. Trimming left V 1 base short and J 0 bases short, with 7 bases between. The CDR3 protein is CASSLGGPSNQPQHF. DNA for the CDR3: TGTGCCAGCAGCTTAGGGGGACCTAGCAATCAGCCCCAGCATTTT.

The chain combines TRBV10-3 with TRBJ2-5, with TRBD2 matching over 10 bases. The V gene's germline CDR1 is ENHRY and CDR2 SYGVKD. Trimming cost V 8 bases and J 3 bases; bases outside gene matches: 3. CDR3 length: 13 residues. CDR3 nucleotides: TGTGCCATCGGCCTAGCGGGGGAAGAGACCCAGTACTTC. Its translation is CAIGLAGEETQYF.

This clonotype has only a few counts. The genes are TRBV2 and TRBJ2-3; possible D gene TRBD2, 6 bases. The CDR3 covers 14 residues. Per the germline V gene, CDR1 is SNHLY and CDR2 is FYNNEI. V gave up 9 bases and J gave up 0 bases, with 13 bases separating them. The chain's CDR3 is CASCSGDSTDTQYF. CDR3 nucleotide sequence: TGTGCCAGTTGCTCGGGAGATAGCACAGATACGCAGTATTTT.

The J gene is TRBJ2-7, the V gene TRBV6-1; 10 positions agree with TRBD1. V lost 6 bases to trimming and J lost 2 bases; unmatched junction nucleotides: 7. Germline CDR1 MNHNS, CDR2 SASEGT. The CDR3 covers 15 residues. The CDR3: CASRIGTGATYEQYF. DNA of the CDR3: TGTGCCAGCAGAATTGGGACAGGGGCCACCTACGAGCAGTACTTC.

J is TRBJ2-7 and V is TRBV2; TRBD1 or TRBD2 may be the D gene (5 bases each). CDR1 is SNHLY, CDR2 FYNNEI, per germline. There are 15 residues in the CDR3. V was clipped by 4 bases and J by 3 bases, with 16 bases between them. The CDR3 reads CASSVGDLLVYEQYF. In DNA form, the CDR3 reads TGTGCCAGCAGTGTGGGGGACCTTCTTGTCTACGAGCAGTACTTC.

The sample holds a few counts of this clonotype. This chain connects TRBV14 to TRBJ1-2; TRBD1 is a possible D gene (5 bases). Trimming pared 5 bases from V and 4 bases from J, leaving 14 bases between. Per germline, CDR1 SGHDN and CDR2 FVKESK. The CDR3 contains 14 residues. The CDR3 is CASSEIRELYGYTF. Here the CDR3 DNA reads TGTGCCAGCAGCGAGATCAGGGAGCTCTATGGCTACACCTTC.

The genes are TRBV5-1 and TRBJ1-2; 8 nucleotides line up with TRBD1. The CDR3 loop spans 16 amino acids. Unmatched junction bases numbered 6, after V lost 2 bases and J lost 0 bases. Germline V gives CDR1 SGHRS, CDR2 YFSETQ. For the CDR3, the DNA is TGCGCCAGCAGCTTAACCCGGACAGGGACTAACTATGGCTACACCTTC. This encodes CASSLTRTGTNYGYTF.

This chain links TRBV20-1 with TRBJ1-5; D uncertain. This CDR3 region has 13 residues. V lost 5 bases to trimming and J lost 2 bases, with 10 bases between them. Looked up from germline, CDR1 is DFQATT and CDR2 is SNEGSKA (reference sequence). CDR3 sequence reads: CSARGTGNQPQHF. The CDR3 coding sequence is TGCAGTGCTCGAGGAACGGGCAATCAGCCCCAGCATTTT.

J is TRBJ2-3 and V is TRBV5-4; TRBD2 matches 11 bases. J lost 4 bases, V lost 4 bases, and 5 bases had no gene match. The CDR3 contains 15 residues. Germline values: CDR1 SGHNT, CDR2 YYREEE (reference sequence). The CDR3 DNA reads TGTGCCAGCAGCAAACTAGCGGGGGAGTCAGATACGCAGTATTTT. The encoded protein is CASSKLAGESDTQYF.

The chain joins TRBV20-1 to TRBJ1-6; unclear D gene. This CDR3 region has 13 residues. Trimming took 2 bases from V and 7 from J, leaving 9 bases between them. The V gene's germline CDR1 is DFQATT and CDR2 SNEGSKA (reference sequence). The CDR3 loop is CSARPFENSPLHF. CDR3 sequence (DNA): TGCAGTGCTAGACCCTTTGAGAATTCACCCCTCCACTTT.

The chain couples TRBV5-1 to TRBJ2-5, with a tentative D call TRBD1 (6 bases). The CDR3 has 14 amino acids. Germline CDR1 reads SGHRS; CDR2 reads YFSETQ. V was cut by 4 bases and J by 0 bases, with 10 bases left in between. This chain's CDR3 is CASSPTGYQETQYF. In nucleotides, the CDR3 is TGCGCCAGCAGCCCAACAGGGTACCAAGAGACCCAGTACTTC.

The rearrangement links TRBV6-5 to TRBJ2-7; 7 bases are shared with TRBD1. Germline CDR1 and CDR2: MNHEY and SVGAGI. The junction had 4 bases not matched to a gene; V was cut back by 2 bases and J by 3 bases. The CDR3 loop spans 14 amino acids. CDR3: CASSYHRGHYEQYF. In DNA form, the CDR3 reads TGTGCCAGCAGTTACCACAGGGGTCACTACGAGCAGTACTTC.

The gene calls are TRBV10-3 and TRBJ1-2, with D uncertain. This CDR3 has 14 residues. Between the trimmed V and J ends, which lost 10 bases and 3 bases, there was a span of 18 bases. Germline V gene lookup returns CDR1 ENHRY and CDR2 SYGVKD. CDR3 DNA: TGTGCCACCGCCCCGGTCGGGGTAGACTATGGCTACACCTTC. Protein: CATAPVGVDYGYTF.

This clonotype was observed a handful of times. The CDR3 DNA sequence: TGTGCCAGCTTGGGGAATGCTCGACAGTTCTTC. Translation gives CASLGNARQFF. The chain couples TRBV2 to TRBJ2-1, with D uncertain. The germline CDR1 and CDR2 sequences are SNHLY and FYNNEI. This CDR3 has 11 amino acids. The V end lost 8 bases, the J end lost 13 bases, and 15 bases lay between the germline ends.

This rearrangement joins TRBV7-9 to TRBJ1-5; a possible D gene is TRBD1 (6 bases). The length of the CDR3 is 16 residues. V lost 1 base, J lost 4 bases, and 14 bases lay in between. CDR1 and CDR2 from the germline V gene are SEHNR and FQNEAQ (reference sequence). For the CDR3, the DNA is TGTGCCAGCAGCTTAGGAAGGGGGAGGCAAAATCAGCCCCAGCATTTT. It yields the protein CASSLGRGRQNQPQHF.

This clonotype is medium-sized (0.01 to 0.1%) by share. This chain connects TRBV19 to TRBJ2-2; D not certain. The CDR3 runs to 13 residues. Germline-derived CDR1 and CDR2 are LNHDA and SQIVND (reference sequence). V was shortened by 1 base and J by 9 bases, with 9 bases between the two germline ends. The CDR3 DNA reads TGTGCCAGTAGTATAGCTTTGCTAAGGGAGCTGTTTTTT. This translates into CASSIALLRELFF.

This clonotype has just a few counts. The chain has TRBV6-2 or TRBV6-3 and TRBJ2-1; tentatively, D is TRBD1 (5 bases). This CDR3 has 11 amino acids. V was trimmed by 4 bases and J by 10 bases, leaving 8 bases between them. CDR1 and CDR2 (germline): MNHEY, SVGEGT. The CDR3 nucleotides read TGTGCCAGCAGTTGGACAAACGAGCAGTTCTTC. It specifies CASSWTNEQFF.

The rearrangement joins TRBV6-1 to TRBJ1-5; 10 bases are shared with TRBD1. The V segment lost 8 bases and the J segment 6 bases; nucleotides outside the gene matches: 7. Germline CDR1 and CDR2: MNHNS and SASEGT. This CDR3 region has 14 residues. The CDR3 DNA reads as TGTGCCAGCGGCGAAGGGACAGGGGTTCAGCCCCAGCATTTT. Translated, it gives CASGEGTGVQPQHF.

This clonotype was found a few times. J is TRBJ1-1 and V is TRBV7-8; a possible D gene is TRBD1 (5 bases). There are 16 residues in the CDR3. Germline lookup yields CDR1 SGHVS and CDR2 FQNEAQ. V was cut by 4 bases and J by 4 bases, with 19 bases left in between. In nucleotides, the CDR3 is TGTGCCAGCAGCTCAATAGCCGGGGCGGGGGGCACTGAAGCTTTCTTT. Protein product: CASSSIAGAGGTEAFF.

This chain links TRBV20-1 with TRBJ2-1; TRBD2 agrees at 11 bases. V lost 0 bases, J lost 12 bases, and 10 bases stayed unmatched. The CDR3 sequence is 15 residues long. From germline, CDR1 is DFQATT and CDR2 SNEGSKA (reference sequence). The DNA of the CDR3 is TGCAGTGCTAGAGATATAACTAGCGGGGGCCGGGGGCAGTTCTTC. It specifies CSARDITSGGRGQFF.

This clonotype was counted a few times. The chain couples TRBV2 to TRBJ1-1; D not resolved. V gave up 5 bases and J gave up 1 base, with 5 bases separating them. Germline values: CDR1 SNHLY, CDR2 FYNNEI. CDR3 length equals 12 residues. The CDR3 coding sequence is TGTGCCAGCAGTCGACAGAACACTGAAGCTTTCTTT. This codes for CASSRQNTEAFF.

This clonotype came up a few times. The chain couples TRBV6-5 to TRBJ1-5; 8 nucleotides line up with TRBD1. Germline V gives CDR1 MNHEY, CDR2 SVGAGI. V lost 0 bases, J lost 5 bases, and 6 bases stayed unmatched. The CDR3 has 16 residues. The CDR3 sequence: CASSYSTGDPYQPQHF. The CDR3 nucleotides are TGTGCCAGCAGTTACTCGACAGGGGACCCTTATCAGCCCCAGCATTTT.